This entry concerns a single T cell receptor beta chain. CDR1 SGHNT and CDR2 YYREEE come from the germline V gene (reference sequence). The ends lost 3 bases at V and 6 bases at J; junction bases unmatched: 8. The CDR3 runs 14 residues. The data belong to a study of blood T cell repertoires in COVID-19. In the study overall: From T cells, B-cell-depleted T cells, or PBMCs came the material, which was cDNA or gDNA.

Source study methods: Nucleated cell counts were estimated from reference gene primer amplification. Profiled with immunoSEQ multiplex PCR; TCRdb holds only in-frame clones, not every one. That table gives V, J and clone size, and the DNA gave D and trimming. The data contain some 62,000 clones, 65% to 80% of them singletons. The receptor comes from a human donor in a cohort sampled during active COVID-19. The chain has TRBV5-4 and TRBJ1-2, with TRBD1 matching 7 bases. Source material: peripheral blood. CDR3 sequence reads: CASSSPDREDGYTF. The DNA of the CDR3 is TGTGCCAGCAGCTCGCCCGACAGGGAGGATGGCTACACCTTC.